Listed below are T cell receptor beta chains from one sample, sequenced in a study of cytomegalovirus exposure and HLA in healthy donors. Produced via immunoSEQ multiplex PCR; TCRdb's table is partial and in-frame only. Of about 120,000 clones listed, over 8.5% were seen once; the top ten hold around 5.8%. The sequenced sample was PBMCs. The receptor set was obtained from a woman aged 40 to 55 in good health and CMV-seropositive. The CDR3 runs from the conserved cysteine through the conserved F or W. D genes are given only for firm matches. Clone sizes are given selectively: once, few, many, or a class where the clone is expanded.

j_call | v_call | d_call | clone_size | cdr3_aa | cdr3_nt
TRBJ1-5 | TRBV25-1 | TRBD1 | . | CASSDTGGELYQPQHF | TGTGCCAGCAGTGACACAGGGGGAGAACTTTATCAGCCCCAGCATTTT
TRBJ2-7 | TRBV19 | . | few | CASSTQVIAYEQYF | TGTGCCAGTAGTACACAGGTTATAGCCTACGAGCAGTACTTC
TRBJ1-1 | TRBV11-2 | TRBD1 | . | CASRFQGGWGTEAFF | TGTGCCAGCAGATTCCAGGGGGGCTGGGGCACTGAAGCTTTCTTT
TRBJ1-3 | TRBV6-6 | . | few | CASSAQQGVHGNTIYF | TGTGCCAGCAGTGCCCAACAGGGTGTACATGGAAACACCATATATTTT
TRBJ1-2 | TRBV15 | . | . | CATSRDQAIGINYGYTF | TGTGCCACCAGCAGAGATCAGGCCATCGGAATTAACTATGGCTACACCTTC
TRBJ1-1 | TRBV9 | . | once | CAGSALEPNTEAFF | TGTGCCGGCAGCGCGCTAGAACCGAACACTGAAGCTTTCTTT
TRBJ2-1 | TRBV14 | TRBD1 | . | CASSQYRDRAYNEQFF | TGTGCCAGCAGCCAGTACCGGGACAGGGCCTACAATGAGCAGTTCTTC
TRBJ2-7 | TRBV6-1 | . | few | CASSREAAYYEQYF | TGTGCCAGCAGTAGGGAGGCGGCTTACTACGAGCAGTACTTC
TRBJ1-1 | TRBV13 | TRBD1 | . | CASSSRTGGVGTEAFF | TGTGCCAGCAGCTCCAGGACAGGGGGCGTAGGGACTGAAGCTTTCTTT
TRBJ1-2 | TRBV18 | . | few | CASSPREGNGYTF | TGTGCCAGCTCACCACGGGAGGGGAATGGCTACACCTTC
TRBJ1-2 | TRBV5-1 | TRBD1 | . | CASSLALDRYYGYTF | TGCGCCAGCAGCTTGGCTTTGGACAGGTACTATGGCTACACCTTC
TRBJ2-2 | TRBV7-3 | . | . | CASSPRRVGDTGELFF | TGTGCCAGCAGCCCTAGGCGGGTCGGGGATACCGGGGAGCTGTTTTTT
TRBJ1-3 | TRBV9 | . | few | CASSGGRSHSGNTIYF | TGTGCCAGCAGCGGAGGGCGATCCCACTCTGGAAACACCATATATTTT
TRBJ2-7 | TRBV29-1 | . | few | CSVEVGGARVEQYF | TGCAGCGTTGAAGTAGGGGGGGCGCGCGTCGAGCAGTACTTC
TRBJ2-7 | TRBV2 | TRBD1 | . | CASSEARGGRFHEQYF | TGTGCCAGCAGTGAAGCGCGAGGGGGCCGGTTCCACGAGCAGTACTTC
TRBJ2-7 | TRBV28 | TRBD1 | . | CASSRTTGYEQYF | TGTGCCAGCAGCCGCACGACAGGGTACGAGCAGTACTTC
TRBJ2-7 | TRBV16 | TRBD1 | . | CASSPTGNSYEQYF | TGTGCCAGCAGCCCGACAGGGAACTCCTACGAGCAGTACTTC
TRBJ1-5 | TRBV5-6 | . | . | CASSRARGTQPQHF | TGTGCCAGCAGTCGGGCCCGGGGTACTCAGCCCCAGCATTTT
TRBJ2-1 | TRBV7-8 | . | . | CASSLGSGASNEQFF | TGTGCCAGCAGCTTAGGATCAGGGGCTAGCAATGAGCAGTTCTTC
TRBJ1-2 | TRBV5-1 | TRBD1 | few | CASSLQGAGGGYTF | TGCGCCAGCAGCTTACAGGGGGCGGGAGGTGGCTACACCTTC
TRBJ1-2 | TRBV29-1 | TRBD1 | . | CSGGTGENYGYTF | TGCAGCGGTGGGACAGGGGAGAACTATGGCTACACCTTC
TRBJ1-2 | TRBV15 | . | few | CATSRDGRAGYTF | TGTGCCACCAGCAGAGATGGGAGGGCTGGCTACACCTTC
TRBJ1-1 | TRBV2 | TRBD1 | few | CASSEAKTGSAFF | TGTGCCAGCAGTGAAGCCAAGACAGGGTCGGCTTTCTTT
TRBJ1-4 | TRBV5-1 | TRBD1 | . | CASSPGQVVATNEKLFF | TGCGCCAGCAGCCCAGGACAGGTGGTGGCAACTAATGAAAAACTGTTTTTT
TRBJ2-7 | TRBV11-1 | . | . | CASSQRQEAYEQYF | TGTGCCAGCAGCCAACGACAGGAAGCCTACGAGCAGTACTTC
TRBJ2-5 | TRBV19 | . | few | CASSRTLQETQYF | TGTGCCAGTAGTAGGACTCTACAAGAGACCCAGTACTTC
TRBJ1-6 | TRBV30 | . | . | CAWSLDSGNSPLHF | TGTGCCTGGAGTCTAGACAGCGGGAATTCACCCCTCCACTTT
TRBJ1-6 | TRBV7-9 | . | few | CASSPSNSPLHF | TGTGCCAGCAGCCCGTCCAATTCACCCCTCCACTTT
TRBJ2-1 | TRBV6-6 | TRBD2 | few | CASGPPGLAAANEQFF | TGTGCCAGCGGCCCGCCGGGACTAGCCGCGGCCAATGAGCAGTTCTTC
TRBJ2-3 | TRBV29-1 | . | . | CSVIQDHRGTDTQYF | TGCAGCGTTATACAGGATCACCGGGGCACAGATACGCAGTATTTT
TRBJ1-6 | TRBV19 | . | few | CASSIRRGGNSPLHF | TGTGCCAGTAGTATTCGGCGGGGTGGTAATTCACCCCTCCACTTT
TRBJ2-2 | TRBV9 | TRBD2 | few | CASSPRLANGELFF | TGTGCCAGCAGCCCCCGACTAGCTAACGGGGAGCTGTTTTTT
TRBJ2-5 | TRBV11-2 | TRBD2 | few | CASSLGLLAGHQETQYF | TGTGCCAGCAGCTTAGGACTCCTAGCGGGCCACCAAGAGACCCAGTACTTC
TRBJ2-7 | TRBV5-6 | TRBD2 | few | CASSRGGAYEQYF | TGTGCCAGCAGCCGCGGGGGGGCCTACGAGCAGTACTTC
TRBJ2-1 | TRBV5-1 | . | few | CASSLGGDFNEQFF | TGCGCCAGCAGCTTGGGCGGTGACTTCAATGAGCAGTTCTTC
TRBJ2-7 | TRBV7-9 | . | few | CASSSYSPPYEQYF | TGTGCCAGCAGCTCTTATAGTCCCCCCTACGAGCAGTACTTC
TRBJ1-2 | TRBV6-5 | TRBD1 | few | CASSSRDRGRYGYTF | TGTGCCAGCAGTTCGCGGGACAGGGGAAGGTATGGCTACACCTTC
TRBJ1-1 | TRBV30 | . | . | CAWTGGLNTEAFF | TGTGCCTGGACGGGGGGCTTGAACACTGAAGCTTTCTTT
TRBJ2-3 | TRBV6-4 | . | few | CASSDPYTDTQYF | TGTGCCAGCAGTGACCCTTACACAGATACGCAGTATTTT
TRBJ1-5 | TRBV28 | . | . | CASSLWGGLGNQPQHF | TGTGCCAGCAGTTTGTGGGGAGGGTTGGGCAATCAGCCCCAGCATTTT
TRBJ2-1 | TRBV18 | . | . | CASSPQASEQFF | TGTGCCAGCTCACCGCAGGCATCCGAGCAGTTCTTC
TRBJ2-1 | TRBV5-4 | . | . | CASRPGLNTDNEQFF | TGTGCCAGCAGGCCGGGACTCAACACGGACAATGAGCAGTTCTTC
TRBJ2-7 | TRBV5-4 | . | few | CASSLEPTYEQYF | TGTGCCAGCAGCTTGGAACCTACCTACGAGCAGTACTTC
TRBJ1-2 | TRBV6-5 | TRBD1 | . | CASRIRQGLYGYTF | TGTGCCAGCAGAATTAGACAGGGCCTCTATGGCTACACCTTC